This TCR beta chain stems from a study of human T cells and chemical hapten exposure. TCRdb processed the RACE reads anew with MiXCR; each CDR3 protein has one entry. The table records 70,000 or so distinct CDR3 sequences, approximately 12% of them present only once. The time point: patch test 3, about 24 weeks after DPC sensitization. Treatment described: therapeutic diphenylcyclopropenone sensitization with weekly scalp DPC. Specimen: whole blood, collected in connection with sensitization to the hapten diphenylcyclopropenone (DPC). The clonotype was recovered from a woman between 45 and 60 years old with alopecia areata. Some clones in this sample may be carry-over from other donors' samples.

CDR3 sequence (DNA): TGTGCCAGCTCCCCGGGGGACCTTAATGAAAAACTGTTTTTT. Its protein product is CASSPGDLNEKLFF. The chain recombines TRBV28 with TRBJ1-4; TRBD1 might be the D (5 bases). The germline V gene has CDR1 MDHEN and CDR2 SYDVKM. The CDR3 is 14 amino acids. Trimming pared 8 bases from V and 4 bases from J, leaving 14 bases between.